The 27 T cell receptor beta chains reported below all come from one sample, sequenced in a study of cytomegalovirus exposure and HLA in healthy donors. 13 Jbeta primers and 60 Vbeta primers were used for the PCR. TCRdb's copy holds only in-frame clones and misses some; the assay was immunoSEQ multiplex PCR. The top ten clones hold roughly 1.2% of a sample with some 140,000 clones, over 60% of them seen once. The sample consisted of PBMCs. Receptor source: a male donor in good health and CMV-seropositive.

The chain uses TRBV4-1 and TRBJ1-5, with 10 nucleotides matching TRBD1. J was trimmed by 1 base and V by 1 base; bases with no gene match: 1. Germline V gene data show CDR1 as MGHRA and CDR2 as YSYEKL. The CDR3 is 16 amino acids. The CDR3 DNA sequence: TGCGCCAGCAGCCAAGCGGGACAGGGGAGCAATCAGCCCCAGCATTTT. Its protein product is CASSQAGQGSNQPQHF.

This clone turned up a few times. This specimen includes other DNA sequences encoding the same CDR3. The V and J genes are TRBV9 and TRBJ2-7; TRBD2 agrees at 13 bases. This CDR3 spans 15 amino acids. Germline V gives CDR1 SGDLS, CDR2 YYNGEE. With V trimmed by 0 bases and J by 5 bases, 2 bases remained unmatched. The CDR3 coding sequence is TGTGCCAGCAGCGTAGGAGGACTAGCGGGGGACGAGCAGTACTTC. Its protein product is CASSVGGLAGDEQYF.

This clone was detected only a few times. This chain links TRBV29-1 with TRBJ2-1; TRBD2 matches 9 bases. The germline V gene has CDR1 SQVTM and CDR2 ANQGSEA. The CDR3 loop spans 15 amino acids. The J segment lost 6 bases and the V segment lost 3 bases, leaving 9 bases of the junction unmatched. Written as DNA, the CDR3 is TGCAGCGTTGAGGGGGCGGGAGGGCATAGCAATGAGCAGTTCTTC. Protein sequence: CSVEGAGGHSNEQFF.

This clone was recorded a few times. This sequence joins TRBV28 and TRBJ2-6; D gene uncertain. This CDR3 spans 15 amino acids. The V gene lost 5 bases and the J gene lost 0 bases, with 8 bases spanning the gap. Germline CDR1 is MDHEN and CDR2 is SYDVKM. The CDR3 nucleotides read TGTGCCAGCAGTACCGGTAACTCTGGGGCCAACGTCCTGACTTTC. It encodes CASSTGNSGANVLTF.

The V gene is TRBV25-1, the J gene TRBJ2-3; a weak D match, TRBD2 (5 bases). Trimming stripped 3 bases from V and 2 bases from J, with 12 bases between. The CDR3 spans 15 residues. Germline V CDR1 and CDR2: MGHDK, SYGVNS. CDR3 loop: CASSDTRTYTDTQYF. CDR3 DNA sequence: TGTGCCAGCAGTGATACGAGGACTTACACAGATACGCAGTATTTT. Full variable domain (remainder filled in from reference TRBV25-1 and TRBJ2-3): EADIYQTPRYLVIGTGKKITLECSQTMGHDKMYWYQQDPGMELHLIHYSYGVNSTEKGDLSSESTVSRIRTEHFPLTLESARPSHTSQYLCASSDTRTYTDTQYFGPGTRLTVL.

In its sample, this clone was seen a few times. V gene TRBV10-1 combines with J gene TRBJ2-3; D is perhaps TRBD2 (6 bases). The CDR3 loop spans 15 amino acids. V gave up 0 bases and J gave up 12 bases, with 19 bases separating them. The germline gives CDR1 WNHNN, CDR2 SYGVQD (reference sequence). CDR3 in amino acids: CASSESPPRGGPQYF. Here the CDR3 DNA reads TGCGCCAGCAGTGAGTCACCTCCAAGGGGAGGTCCCCAGTATTTT.

The V call is TRBV5-1, the J call TRBJ2-7; D possibly corresponds to TRBD1 (6 bases). Germline V CDR1 and CDR2: SGHRS, YFSETQ. The V and J ends lost 0 bases and 7 bases respectively, with 17 bases between them. The CDR3 sequence is 15 residues long. The DNA of the CDR3 is TGCGCCAGCAGCTTGGGGGGACAACAACTAGGGGAGCAGTACTTC. It encodes CASSLGGQQLGEQYF.

The chain joins TRBV2 to TRBJ2-2, with D possibly TRBD2 on 5 matching bases. CDR1 is SNHLY, CDR2 FYNNEI, per germline. V lost 8 bases and J lost 8, with 9 bases in between. There are 11 residues in the CDR3. The chain's CDR3 is CASGLQGELFF. DNA of the CDR3: TGTGCCAGCGGACTGCAAGGGGAGCTGTTTTTT.

This chain uses TRBV2 with TRBJ2-6; 7 nucleotides line up with TRBD1. V dropped 2 bases and J dropped 0; count of bases not matched to a gene: 4. Germline V gene data show CDR1 as SNHLY and CDR2 as FYNNEI. The CDR3 is 17 residues long. The CDR3 DNA reads TGTGCCAGCAGTGAACAGGGGGAAGGCTCTGGGGCCAACGTCCTGACTTTC. This codes for CASSEQGEGSGANVLTF.

The chain joins TRBV7-6 to TRBJ2-2, with 11 positions matching TRBD2. V shed 3 bases and J 1 base; nucleotides not matched to a gene: 13. Germline-derived CDR1 and CDR2 are SGHVS and FNYEAQ. CDR3 length: 20 amino acids. The CDR3 DNA follows: TGTGCCAGCAGCTTGTACACCCCCGCCGGGACTAGCGGGAACACCGGGGAGCTGTTTTTT. It specifies CASSLYTPAGTSGNTGELFF.

This chain joins TRBV19 and TRBJ2-7; possible D gene TRBD1, 5 bases. The CDR3 loop spans 14 amino acids. Trimming took off 5 bases at V and 0 bases at J, with 11 bases between the two ends. In germline, CDR1 is LNHDA, CDR2 SQIVND (reference sequence). The CDR3 protein is CASSPQGYSYEQYF. DNA for the CDR3: TGTGCCAGTAGTCCTCAGGGTTACTCCTACGAGCAGTACTTC.

As concerns this clone: A read error may account for a junction end that differs from germline. This chain links TRBV7-9 with TRBJ2-4, with 8 bases matching TRBD1. Germline values: CDR1 SEHNR, CDR2 FQNEAQ (reference sequence). The CDR3 consists of 16 residues. DNA for the CDR3: TGTGCCAGCAGCCCAGTAACCTCGGGACAGGCGGACATTCGGTACTTC. As protein: CASSPVTSGQADIRYF. The complete variable domain, with remaining parts taken from reference TRBV7-9 and TRBJ2-4, reads DTGVSQNPRHKITKRGQNVTFRCDPISEHNRLYWYRQTLGQGPEFLTYFQNEAQLEKSRLLSDRFSAERPKGSFSTLEIQRTEQGDSAMYLCASSPVTSGQADIRYFGAGTRLSVL.

The V gene is TRBV18, the J gene TRBJ1-4, with D possibly being TRBD1 (6 bases). V lost 6 bases, J lost 2 bases, and 13 bases lay in between. Per the germline V gene, CDR1 is KGHSH and CDR2 is LQKENI. The CDR3 totals 15 residues. This chain's CDR3 is CASSPTGFTNEKLFF. CDR3 in DNA: TGTGCCAGCTCCCCAACAGGGTTTACTAATGAAAAACTGTTTTTT.

This clone showed up just a few times. A read error may produce the germline difference seen at one junction end. This chain uses TRBV2 with TRBJ1-4; weak D call: TRBD1 (6 bases). From germline, CDR1 is SNHLY and CDR2 FYNNEI. The CDR3 loop spans 15 amino acids. Here the CDR3 reads CASNEGGGVNEKLFF. CDR3 nucleotides: TGTGCCAGCAATGAAGGAGGGGGGGTTAATGAAAAACTGTTTTTT.

The chain is built from TRBV7-9 and TRBJ1-2, with 7 bases matching TRBD1. The ends lost 5 bases at V and 3 bases at J; junction bases unmatched: 9. Per germline, CDR1 SEHNR and CDR2 FQNEAQ (reference sequence). The CDR3 has 15 residues. The CDR3 spells CASSPRQGGDYGYTF. The DNA for the CDR3 is TGTGCCAGCAGCCCGAGACAGGGCGGAGACTATGGCTACACCTTC.

The chain carries TRBV4-1 and TRBJ2-5, with 10 bases lining up with TRBD2. Losses at the gene ends were 4 bases for V and 7 bases for J; bases not matched to a gene: 12. The CDR3 totals 16 residues. Germline V gives CDR1 MGHRA, CDR2 YSYEKL. CDR3 residues: CASSPLGLAVRRTQYF. CDR3 DNA: TGCGCCAGCAGCCCCCTCGGACTAGCGGTGCGAAGGACCCAGTACTTC.

V is TRBV7-6 and J is TRBJ2-1, with 11 nucleotides matching TRBD2. J was trimmed by 0 bases and V by 1 base; bases with no gene match: 8. Looked up from germline, CDR1 is SGHVS and CDR2 is FNYEAQ. The CDR3 runs to 19 residues. The CDR3 reads CASSLGRLAGPSSYNEQFF. The CDR3 bases are TGTGCCAGCAGCTTAGGTCGACTAGCGGGACCGAGCTCCTACAATGAGCAGTTCTTC.

The gene calls are TRBV29-1 and TRBJ2-7, with 7 bases lining up with TRBD1. The CDR3 contains 12 residues. The trim removed 4 bases at V and 3 bases at J, leaving 3 bases unmatched. CDR1 and CDR2 from the germline V gene are SQVTM and ANQGSEA. The CDR3 region is CSVGGQRYEQYF. CDR3 coding DNA: TGCAGCGTTGGGGGACAGCGCTACGAGCAGTACTTC.

The rearrangement links TRBV4-1 to TRBJ1-6, with 8 nucleotides matching TRBD1. V trimming: 0 bases; J trimming: 9 bases; junction bases outside the gene matches: 4. CDR1 MGHRA and CDR2 YSYEKL come from the germline V gene. There are 15 residues in the CDR3. In DNA, the CDR3 is TGCGCCAGCAGCCAAGACAGGGGGCGAGGTTCACCCCTCCACTTT. This encodes CASSQDRGRGSPLHF.

V usage is TRBV5-1 and J usage is TRBJ1-6; D call uncertain. The V end was cut by 3 bases, the J end by 16 bases, with 17 bases between. The CDR3 length is 13 residues. Germline CDR1 is SGHRS and CDR2 is YFSETQ. This CDR3 is CASSSDNAGLLHF. CDR3 nucleotides: TGCGCCAGCAGCTCGGATAATGCGGGCCTTCTCCACTTT.

The V gene is TRBV6-5, the J gene TRBJ1-4; D remains ambiguous. V lost 2 bases and J lost 4, with 5 bases in between. CDR1 and CDR2 from the germline V gene are MNHEY and SVGAGI. This CDR3 is built from 13 residues. CDR3 bases: TGTGCCAGCAGTTACCAGATTAATGAAAAACTGTTTTTT. This sequence encodes CASSYQINEKLFF.

This clone was found a few times. V and J are TRBV2 and TRBJ1-5; 7 bases line up with TRBD1. CDR3 length equals 15 residues. Looked up from germline, CDR1 is SNHLY and CDR2 is FYNNEI. After removal of 2 bases from V and 3 bases from J, the junction contained 4 bases not matched to a gene. The CDR3 nucleotides are TGTGCCAGCAGTGAACTCGACAGGGACAATCAGCCCCAGCATTTT. Translating gives CASSELDRDNQPQHF.

The genes are TRBV5-4 and TRBJ2-5; the D gene is possibly TRBD1 (6 bases). From germline, CDR1 is SGHNT and CDR2 YYREEE (reference sequence). The CDR3 sequence is 19 residues long. The V end lost 2 bases, the J end lost 0 bases, and 23 bases lay between the germline ends. CDR3 sequence reads: CASSFQSTEDRLDQETQYF. The CDR3 DNA follows: TGTGCCAGCAGCTTTCAATCGACTGAAGACAGGCTCGACCAAGAGACCCAGTACTTC.

The chain employs TRBV7-9 and TRBJ2-7; D unresolved. The CDR3 is 12 amino acids. Per germline, CDR1 SEHNR and CDR2 FQNEAQ (reference sequence). With 5 bases removed from V and 1 base from J, the gap between germline ends came to 6 bases. The CDR3 nucleotides are TGTGCCAGCAGCACCCTATCCTACGAGCAGTACTTC. It yields the protein CASSTLSYEQYF.

V and J are TRBV4-2 and TRBJ2-1; TRBD2 is a possible D gene (6 bases). The CDR3 is 18 amino acids. Per the germline V gene, CDR1 is LGHNA and CDR2 is YNFKEQ. V was pared by 2 bases and J by 7 bases, with 24 bases between. CDR3 amino acids: CASSQTVRGPLGGNEQFF. In DNA form, the CDR3 reads TGTGCCAGCAGCCAAACGGTGAGGGGCCCGTTGGGAGGTAATGAGCAGTTCTTC.

This clone was seen only once. The CDR3 DNA reads as TGTGCCAGCAGTGGAGTAGGGGACATCCTCCCCTACGAGCAGTACTTC. Translated, it gives CASSGVGDILPYEQYF. This chain joins TRBV27 and TRBJ2-7; a possible D gene is TRBD1 (6 bases). The CDR3 spans 16 residues. CDR1 and CDR2 from the germline V gene are MNHEY and SMNVEV (reference sequence). The ends were cut back, 5 bases at V and 2 bases at J, with 19 bases in the middle.

This clone appeared a few times. V usage is TRBV19 and J usage is TRBJ1-3; D is unresolved. V shed 5 bases and J shed 1 base, with 12 bases lying between them. This CDR3 contains 15 residues. Per the germline V gene, CDR1 is LNHDA and CDR2 is SQIVND (reference sequence). CDR3: CASSDEAASGNTIYF. CDR3 nucleotide sequence: TGTGCCAGTAGTGACGAGGCCGCTTCTGGAAACACCATATATTTT.